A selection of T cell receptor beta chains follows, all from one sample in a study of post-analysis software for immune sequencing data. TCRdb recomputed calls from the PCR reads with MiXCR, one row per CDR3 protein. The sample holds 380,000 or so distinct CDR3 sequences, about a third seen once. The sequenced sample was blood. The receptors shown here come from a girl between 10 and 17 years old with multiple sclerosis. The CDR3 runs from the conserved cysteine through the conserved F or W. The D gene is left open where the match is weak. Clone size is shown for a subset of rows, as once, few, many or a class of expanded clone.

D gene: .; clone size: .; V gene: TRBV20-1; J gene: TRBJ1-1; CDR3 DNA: TGCAGTACCACCAACAGGGCGACGGAAGCTTTCTTT; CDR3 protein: CSTTNRATEAFF
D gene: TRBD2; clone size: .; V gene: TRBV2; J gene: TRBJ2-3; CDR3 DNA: TGTGCCAGCAGTGTTACTAGCGGAAACACAGATACGCAGTATTTT; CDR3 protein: CASSVTSGNTDTQYF
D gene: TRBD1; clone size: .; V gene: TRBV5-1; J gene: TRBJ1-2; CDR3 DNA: TGCGCCAGCAGCTTGGTGACAGGGGGCAACTATGGCTACACCTTC; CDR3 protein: CASSLVTGGNYGYTF
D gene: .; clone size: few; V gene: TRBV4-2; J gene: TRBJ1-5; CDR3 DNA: TGTGCCAGCAGCCAAGATCAAGCCCAGCGGGAACAGCCCCAGCATTTT; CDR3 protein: CASSQDQAQREQPQHF
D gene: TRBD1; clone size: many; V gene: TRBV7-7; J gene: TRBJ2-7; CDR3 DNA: TGTGCTAGCAGCCCCGGGACAGGTAGCTCCTACGAGCAGTACTTC; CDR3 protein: CASSPGTGSSYEQYF
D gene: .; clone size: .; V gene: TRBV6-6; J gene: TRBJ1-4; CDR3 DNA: TGTGCCAGCAGACAGACGCACGCTAATGAAAAACTGTTTTTT; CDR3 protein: CASRQTHANEKLFF
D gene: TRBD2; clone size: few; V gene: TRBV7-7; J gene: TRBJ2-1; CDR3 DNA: TGTGCTAGCAGCCCCGGGACTAGCCGACCCTGGAACACCTACAATGAGCAGTTCTTC; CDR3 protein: CASSPGTSRPWNTYNEQFF
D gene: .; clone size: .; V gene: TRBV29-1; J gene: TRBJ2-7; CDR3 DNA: TGCAGCGTTCTCAGTCCGGACTTATACGGCGCCTACGAGCAGTACTTC; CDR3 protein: CSVLSPDLYGAYEQYF
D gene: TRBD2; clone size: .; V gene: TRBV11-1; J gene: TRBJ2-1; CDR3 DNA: TGTGCCAGCAGCTTAGACGGGAGCGGGGCGGCCTACAATGAGCAGTTCTTC; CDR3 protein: CASSLDGSGAAYNEQFF
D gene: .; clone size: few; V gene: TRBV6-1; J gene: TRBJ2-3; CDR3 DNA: TGTGCCAGCAGTGGGACGATGGGAAGCACAGATACGCAGTATTTT; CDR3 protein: CASSGTMGSTDTQYF
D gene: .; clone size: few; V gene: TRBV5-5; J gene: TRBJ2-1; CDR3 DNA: TGTGCCAGCAGCTTGCTCAGGGACAATGAGCAGTTCTTC; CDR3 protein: CASSLLRDNEQFF
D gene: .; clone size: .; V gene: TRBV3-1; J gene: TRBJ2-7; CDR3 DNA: TGTGCCAGCAGCCAAGGGATGACTCGCCCTACATACTACGAGCAGTACTTC; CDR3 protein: CASSQGMTRPTYYEQYF
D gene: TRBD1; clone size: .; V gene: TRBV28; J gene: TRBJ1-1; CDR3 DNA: TGTGCCAGCAGCTCGGGACAGGGACCTGAAGCTTTCTTT; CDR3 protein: CASSSGQGPEAFF
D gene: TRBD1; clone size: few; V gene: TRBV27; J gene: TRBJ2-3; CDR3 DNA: TGTGCCAGCAGCCGACAGGGTAGGGCAGATACGCAGTATTTT; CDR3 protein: CASSRQGRADTQYF
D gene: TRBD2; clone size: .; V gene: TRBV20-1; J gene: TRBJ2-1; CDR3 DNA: TGCAGTGCTAGGGCTAGCGGGGTCTACAATGAGCAGTTCTTC; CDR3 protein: CSARASGVYNEQFF
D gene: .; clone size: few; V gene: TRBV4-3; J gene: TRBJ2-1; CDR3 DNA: TGCGCCAGCAGCTTCCACGACAGCTACAATGAGCAGTTCTTC; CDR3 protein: CASSFHDSYNEQFF
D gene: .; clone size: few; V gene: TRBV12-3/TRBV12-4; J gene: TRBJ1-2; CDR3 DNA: TGTGCCAGCGGTTCCTGGGACACCACTGGCTACACCTTC; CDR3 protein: CASGSWDTTGYTF
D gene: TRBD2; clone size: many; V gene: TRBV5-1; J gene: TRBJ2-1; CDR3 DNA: TGCGCCAGCAGCCCCCGACTAGCGGGGGGCAATGAGCAGTTCTTC; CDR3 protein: CASSPRLAGGNEQFF
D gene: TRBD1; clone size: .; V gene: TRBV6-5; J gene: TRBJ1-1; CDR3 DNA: TGTGCCAGCAGGTATAACAGGGGTGGCACTGAAGCTTTCTTT; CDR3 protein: CASRYNRGGTEAFF
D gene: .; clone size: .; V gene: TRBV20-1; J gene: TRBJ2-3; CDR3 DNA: TGCAGTGCCCCTTTAGCGGCAGATACGCAGTATTTT; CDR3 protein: CSAPLAADTQYF
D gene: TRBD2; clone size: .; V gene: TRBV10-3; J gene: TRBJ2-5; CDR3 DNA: TGTGCCATCACCGAAAGGACTAGCGACCAGCAAGAGACCCAGTACTTC; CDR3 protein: CAITERTSDQQETQYF
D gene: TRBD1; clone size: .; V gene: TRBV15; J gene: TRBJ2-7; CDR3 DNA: TGTGCCACCAGCAACCGGGACAGCTCCATCGAGCAGTACTTC; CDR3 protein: CATSNRDSSIEQYF
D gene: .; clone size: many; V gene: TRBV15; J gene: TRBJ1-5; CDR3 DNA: TGTGCCACCAGTCCGGACGGGAGCCAGCCCCAGCATTTT; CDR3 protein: CATSPDGSQPQHF
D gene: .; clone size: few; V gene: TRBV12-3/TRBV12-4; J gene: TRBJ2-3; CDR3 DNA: TGTGCCAGCAGTTTAGGGCGGGGGCCGAGAGATACGCAGTATTTT; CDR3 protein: CASSLGRGPRDTQYF
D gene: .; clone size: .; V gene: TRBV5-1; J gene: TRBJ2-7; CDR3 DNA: TGCGCCAGCAGCCCGGCTGTTGGGGGTTTCACCTACGAGCAGTACTTC; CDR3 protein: CASSPAVGGFTYEQYF
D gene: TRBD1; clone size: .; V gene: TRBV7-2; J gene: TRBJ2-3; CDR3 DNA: TGTGCCAGCAGCACTAGGACAGGAAGAACAGATACGCAGTATTTT; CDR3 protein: CASSTRTGRTDTQYF